This TCR beta chain was sequenced in a study of T cells in Graves' hyperthyroidism and ophthalmopathy. Patients with ophthalmopathy all had a Clinical Activity Score of at least 3, a NOSPECS grade of at least 4 and duration under 3 months. The study left out patients who had uncontrolled infection, other autoimmune disease, pregnancy or lactation. Fresh peripheral blood, roughly 10 ml of it, supplied the PBMCs. This CDR3 region has 13 residues. V was cut by 2 bases and J by 8 bases, with 12 bases left in between. CDR1 and CDR2 (germline): MNHEY, SVGAGI. Whole-study results and caveats: Blood samples included most of the expanded thyroid clonotypes exceeding 0.001.

In its sample, this clonotype was seen many times. The antigen is undetermined. From RNA transcripts, TCR beta CDR3 regions were amplified. First-round RT-PCR of the TCR CDR3 relied on the HTBI primer set. One entry per CDR3 protein results from TCRdb running MiXCR on the multiplex PCR reads. The table shows roughly 520,000 distinct CDR3 sequences, with roughly 25% occurring only once. Sequenced sample: blood. The origin of this receptor is a woman in her twenties or thirties with Graves' ophthalmopathy. This chain connects TRBV6-5 to TRBJ1-1; possibly TRBD1 for D (6 bases). In nucleotides, the CDR3 is TGTGCCAGCAGTTACGTCAGGGGCTCCGAAGCTTTCTTT. Translating it yields CASSYVRGSEAFF.